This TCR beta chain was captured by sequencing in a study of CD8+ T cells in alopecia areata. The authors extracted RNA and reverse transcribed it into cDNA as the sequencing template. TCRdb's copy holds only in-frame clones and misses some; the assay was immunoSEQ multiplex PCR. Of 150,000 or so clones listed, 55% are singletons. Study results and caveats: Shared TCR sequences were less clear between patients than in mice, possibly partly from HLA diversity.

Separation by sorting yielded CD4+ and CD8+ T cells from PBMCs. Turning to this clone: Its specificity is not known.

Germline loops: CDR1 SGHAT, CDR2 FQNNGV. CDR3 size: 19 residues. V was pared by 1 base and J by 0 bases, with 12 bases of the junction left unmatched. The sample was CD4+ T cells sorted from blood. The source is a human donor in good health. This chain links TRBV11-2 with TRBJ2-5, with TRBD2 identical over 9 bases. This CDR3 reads CASSLGLWTSDPYQETQYF. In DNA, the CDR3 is TGTGCCAGCAGCTTAGGGTTGTGGACTAGCGACCCGTACCAAGAGACCCAGTACTTC.